Below, one T cell receptor (beta chain) is given with its context. Its antigen is as yet unknown. Assay used: immunoSEQ multiplex PCR; TCRdb lists only in-frame clones, some missing. The repertoire holds 40,000 to 60,000 clones, with about four fifths as singletons. The data were obtained in a study of OX40 agonist ivuxolimab in advanced cancers. Study context: Head and neck, renal cell, melanoma or hepatocellular carcinoma were the cancers that dose-escalation patients had. The eligibility criteria allowed prior anti-PD-1, anti-PD-L1 or anti-CTLA-4 therapy, and approximately 38% had some. Whole-study results and caveats: Patients with a partial response at 0.1-3.0 mg/kg had among the lowest clonal expansion. CD4+ and CD8+ T cells in blood underwent clonal expansion by week 6 at 0.1 to 3.0 mg/kg.

The CDR3 has 14 amino acids. The germline V gene encodes CDR1 ENHRY and CDR2 SYGVKD. Trimming left V 6 bases short and J 7 bases short, with 18 bases between. This TCR came from an adult with an advanced solid tumor such as melanoma, head and neck, liver or kidney cancer. Sample: CD4+ or CD8+ T cells sorted from blood, taken in a trial of the OX40 agonist ivuxolimab. This chain joins TRBV10-3 and TRBJ1-2; D is perhaps TRBD1 (6 bases). In DNA, the CDR3 is TGTGCCATCAGAAACAGGGACGGGCATGGTGGCTACACCTTC. It specifies CAIRNRDGHGGYTF.